The clone carrying this T cell receptor (beta chain) showed up just a few times. Antigen: not known. Compared with germline, one end of the junction differs, possibly owing to a read error. The sample comes from a study of Graves' ophthalmopathy and Graves' hyperthyroidism. Study results and caveats: Blood also contained most of the expanded thyroid clonotypes above 0.001 frequency.

In this cohort's terms, stable hyperthyroidism meant no ophthalmopathy by 18 months of follow-up. The PBMCs used were ones drawn from around 10 ml of fresh peripheral blood. Amplified material comprised TCR beta CDR3 regions derived from RNA transcripts. The workflow started with a first-round RT-PCR run with HTBI primers and then moved on to a second-round multiplex PCR. TCRdb recomputed calls from the multiplex PCR reads with MiXCR, one row per CDR3 protein. The sample holds hundreds of thousands of distinct CDR3 sequences, about 24% seen once. Per the germline V gene, CDR1 is MDHEN and CDR2 is SYDVKM. The CDR3 totals 17 residues.

This chain joins TRBV28 and TRBJ2-4; D is ambiguous. The sample taken for sequencing was peripheral blood. The TCR sequence derives from a woman younger than 30 with stable Graves' hyperthyroidism. Some clones in this sample may be carry-over from other donors' samples. CDR3 loop: CASSLYQDPISKNIKYF. CDR3 sequence (DNA): TGTGCCAGCAGTTTGTACCAGGACCCCATATCCAAAAACATTAAGTACTTC.